The present T cell receptor beta chain was sequenced within a study of T-cell memory formation after mild COVID-19. Study summary: TCR clusters were mostly confined to one donor each. Study results and caveats: Some SARS-CoV-2-responding clones were already detected in memory before infection.

Germline V gives CDR1 SGHRS, CDR2 YFSETQ. The CDR3 runs to 15 residues. Trimming cost V 2 bases and J 2 bases, with 10 bases left between them. The table lists this clonotype with a few counts. The antigen remains unidentified. Constant-segment primers and 5'RACE yielded cDNA libraries for TCR alpha and TCR beta, each carrying sample barcodes and UMIs. MiXCR, applied by TCRdb to the 5' RACE reads, yields one record per CDR3 protein. The top ten hold approximately 8.4% of the sample, which has hundreds of thousands of distinct CDR3 sequences, 20% to 25% seen once. The receptor comes from an adult woman who had mild COVID-19 (a few samples of this study predate the infection). Cell type and time point are not known. The chain recombines TRBV5-1 with TRBJ2-2; D may be TRBD1 (6 bases). Sample: PBMCs or a T cell subset sorted from them (not recorded which). The DNA of the CDR3 is TGCGCCAGCAGCTTCGGGACACCTAACACCGGGGAGCTGTTTTTT. Amino acid sequence: CASSFGTPNTGELFF.